This T cell receptor beta chain was identified in a study of T cell clonality in common variable immunodeficiency. Findings and caveats of the study: Fewer deletions and N-nucleotide insertions were reportedly seen in common variable immunodeficiency TCR beta sequences. What drives increased CVID clonality needs T cell subpopulation sequencing.

This clone was picked up many times. What it recognizes is unknown. With the read ending 3 residues before the CDR3 end, the germline J gene is used to fill in that end. The length of the CDR3 is 14 residues. Per the germline V gene, CDR1 is LGHNT and CDR2 is FRNRAP. The V and J ends lost 8 bases and 4 bases, in that order; junction bases with no gene match: 8. TCRdb's table, derived via immunoSEQ multiplex PCR, lists solely in-frame clones and lacks some. Observed in the sample are about 26,000 clones, none of them singletons. This receptor was taken from a human donor with common variable immunodeficiency. Specimen: peripheral blood mononuclear cells. V and J are TRBV12-5 and TRBJ1-5; 7 bases are shared with TRBD1. Partial CDR3 DNA: TGTGCTAGTTCCAAAGACAGGGCTAATCAGCCC. Translation: CASSKDRANQP. The full CDR3 reads CASSKDRANQPQHF.